This TCR beta chain was identified during a study of cytomegalovirus exposure and HLA in healthy donors. Broader study findings: Analyzed later, association rates of TCRs varied across HLA loci, with DRB1 most and HLA-C fewest. A few CMV-associated chains were confirmed in vitro to be specific for CMV antigens. Some TCR beta chains (roughly 150 of them) were listed as cytomegalovirus-associated.

Germline loops: CDR1 MDHEN, CDR2 SYDVKM. The CDR3 has 14 amino acids. The V end was cut by 7 bases, the J end by 6 bases, with 18 bases between. On this clone: Antigen unknown.

Amplification used 60 Vbeta primers and 13 Jbeta primers. Produced via immunoSEQ multiplex PCR; TCRdb's table is partial and in-frame only. Of roughly 160,000 clones in the sample, just under 80% were seen once. In nominal health when sampled, donors likely had unrecorded immune exposures nonetheless. Source material: PBMCs. The sequence derives from a woman in her forties or fifties in good health and CMV-seropositive. The chain employs TRBV28 and TRBJ1-1, with D maybe TRBD1 (6 bases). The CDR3 loop is CASTLSGASPEAFF. The CDR3 bases are TGTGCCAGCACCCTCTCAGGGGCGTCCCCTGAAGCTTTCTTT.